Shown below are 29 T cell receptor beta chains from a single sample sequenced in a study of blood T cell repertoires in COVID-19. Clones were read by immunoSEQ multiplex PCR, and TCRdb kept only the in-frame ones, dropping some. Of roughly 70,000 clones listed, 85% to 90% are singletons. The sample taken for sequencing was peripheral blood. These receptors were collected from a human donor in a cohort sampled during active COVID-19.

The rearrangement uses TRBV5-4 and TRBJ2-1; D is unclear. CDR1 is SGHNT, CDR2 YYREEE, per germline (reference sequence). This CDR3 comprises 11 residues. V dropped 4 bases and J dropped 4 bases, with 3 bases sitting between them. The CDR3 sequence: CASSQYNEQFF. The CDR3 DNA reads as TGTGCCAGCAGCCAATACAATGAGCAGTTCTTC.

The chain uses TRBV2 and TRBJ1-2; 7 bases agree with TRBD1. CDR1 is SNHLY and CDR2 is FYNNEI in the germline V gene. V lost 5 bases, J lost 5 bases, and 11 bases stayed unmatched. The CDR3 loop spans 15 amino acids. CDR3 sequence: CASSSRTGAPYGYTF. The CDR3 bases are TGTGCCAGCAGTTCGAGAACAGGGGCCCCATATGGCTACACCTTC. The entire variable domain, with the rest obtained from reference TRBV2 and TRBJ1-2, is as follows: EPEVTQTPSHQVTQMGQEVILRCVPISNHLYFYWYRQILGQKVEFLVSFYNNEISEKSEIFDDQFSVERPDGSNFTLKIRSTKLEDSAMYFCASSSRTGAPYGYTFGSGTRLTVV.

The V call is TRBV19, the J call TRBJ2-5; tentative D call: TRBD1 (5 bases). The germline CDR1 and CDR2 sequences are LNHDA and SQIVND (reference sequence). The V end was cut by 4 bases, the J end by 1 base, with 10 bases between. This CDR3 region has 14 residues. The chain's CDR3 is CASSNRTFQETQYF. CDR3 DNA: TGTGCCAGTAGTAACAGGACATTCCAAGAGACCCAGTACTTC.

The chain recombines TRBV19 with TRBJ2-3, with D perhaps TRBD1 (6 bases). Looked up from germline, CDR1 is LNHDA and CDR2 is SQIVND (reference sequence). The CDR3 loop spans 14 amino acids. V lost 9 bases and J 0 bases, leaving 13 bases between the germline ends. The CDR3 sequence: CARHRQVSTDTQYF. The DNA for the CDR3 is TGTGCCAGGCACAGACAGGTTAGCACAGATACGCAGTATTTT.

The rearrangement joins TRBV30 to TRBJ1-5, with a possible D match to TRBD1 (5 bases). CDR1 is GTSNPN and CDR2 is SVGIG in the germline V gene (reference sequence). CDR3 length equals 14 residues. Trimming left V 6 bases short and J 4 bases short, with 16 bases between. This chain's CDR3 is CACRTAGTNQPQHF. The CDR3 region has the DNA TGTGCCTGCCGGACCGCAGGGACTAATCAGCCCCAGCATTTT. Drawing the rest from reference TRBV30 and TRBJ1-5, the complete variable domain is SQTIHQWPATLVQPVGSPLSLECTVEGTSNPNLYWYRQAAGRGLQLLFYSVGIGQISSEVPQNLSASRPQDRQFILSSKKLLLSDSGFYLCACRTAGTNQPQHFGDGTRLSIL.

Of note for this clone: One junction end disagrees with the germline gene, perhaps due to a read error. This chain connects TRBV5-4 to TRBJ2-7; 10 nucleotides agree with TRBD1. Per germline, CDR1 SGHNT and CDR2 YYREEE (reference sequence). The CDR3 totals 12 residues. This CDR3 reads CASRSGTGVEKF. The CDR3 bases are TGTGCCAGCAGATCCGGGACAGGGGTTGAAAAGTTC.

This clone was counted a single time. This chain connects TRBV27 to TRBJ1-2, with 9 bases that match TRBD1. With V trimmed by 0 bases and J by 2 bases, 7 bases remained unmatched. CDR3 length: 17 amino acids. Germline CDR1 and CDR2: MNHEY and SMNVEV (reference sequence). CDR3 DNA sequence: TGTGCCAGCAGTTTATCTCAGTCCGGGACAGGGAACTATGGCTACACCTTC. Amino acids: CASSLSQSGTGNYGYTF.

The CDR3 region has the DNA TGTGCGGTCAGAGGGGGAGCGAACGACGAGCAGTACGTC. The encoded protein is CAVRGGANDEQYV. The chain recombines TRBV21-1 with TRBJ2-7; no DNA check was done on the table's D call, TRBD1. TRBV21-1 is given as a pseudogene. The CDR3 runs to 13 residues.

This clone was counted a few times. The rearrangement links TRBV6-5 to TRBJ1-1, with TRBD1 as a possible D gene (6 bases). Germline assignment: CDR1 MNHEY and CDR2 SVGAGI. Between the trimmed V and J ends, which lost 6 bases and 1 base, there was a span of 9 bases. The CDR3 runs to 13 residues. CDR3 in amino acids: CASRNRANTEAFF. As DNA, the CDR3 is TGTGCCAGCAGGAACAGGGCGAACACTGAAGCTTTCTTT.

The CDR3 sequence is CASSAWGTAGWELFF. DNA for the CDR3: TGTGCCAGTAGTGCGTGGGGCACCGCTGGATGGGAGCTGTTTTTT. The chain employs TRBV19 and TRBJ2-2; maybe TRBD1 (5 bases). Trimming cost V 5 bases and J 9 bases, with 19 bases left between them. Germline loops: CDR1 LNHDA, CDR2 SQIVND (reference sequence). The CDR3 consists of 15 residues.

The V gene is TRBV29-1, the J gene TRBJ1-1, with D possibly TRBD1 on 5 matching bases. Germline lookup yields CDR1 SQVTM and CDR2 ANQGSEA. The CDR3 runs 14 residues. V was clipped by 8 bases and J by 4 bases, with 20 bases between them. For the CDR3, the DNA is TGCAGCATTAATATAAGACAGTCGATCACTGAAGCTTTCTTT. Residues: CSINIRQSITEAFF.

The rearrangement uses TRBV29-1 and TRBJ1-5, with D unresolved. V lost 4 bases and J 5 bases, leaving 15 bases between the germline ends. CDR1 is SQVTM and CDR2 is ANQGSEA in the germline V gene. CDR3 length: 14 amino acids. The CDR3 DNA is TGCAGCGTTGCGGTCGGGAATTGGGATCAGCCCCAGCATTTT. This translates into CSVAVGNWDQPQHF. The entire variable domain, with the rest obtained from reference TRBV29-1 and TRBJ1-5, is as follows: SAVISQKPSRDICQRGTSLTIQCQVDSQVTMMFWYRQQPGQSLTLIATANQGSEATYESGFVIDKFPISRPNLTFSTLTVSNMSPEDSSIYLCSVAVGNWDQPQHFGDGTRLSIL.

V usage is TRBV7-2 and J usage is TRBJ2-7; D gene ambiguous. CDR1 is SGHTA, CDR2 FQGNSA, per germline. The CDR3 totals 13 residues. Trimming pared 5 bases from V and 3 bases from J, leaving 11 bases between. The CDR3 bases are TGTGCCAGCAGCGCCGGTGTTAACTACGAGCAGTACGTC. It yields the protein CASSAGVNYEQYV.

The chain couples TRBV28 to TRBJ2-2; D is undetermined. Germline V gene data show CDR1 as MDHEN and CDR2 as SYDVKM. Trimming took 3 bases from V and 1 from J, leaving 6 bases between them. The CDR3 length is 14 residues. The CDR3: CASSLSVNTGELFF. CDR3 in DNA: TGTGCCAGCAGTTTGAGCGTGAACACCGGGGAGCTGTTTTTT.

V gene TRBV28 combines with J gene TRBJ2-3; a weak D match, TRBD2 (6 bases). This CDR3 comprises 15 residues. Germline-derived CDR1 and CDR2 are MDHEN and SYDVKM. Trimming removed 6 bases from V and 1 base from J, with 14 bases in between. CDR3 sequence reads: CASSTPWGGTDTQYF. Written as DNA, the CDR3 is TGTGCCAGCAGCACCCCGTGGGGGGGCACAGATACGCAGTATTTT.

The CDR3 loop reads CASSLRKDRVRITEAFF. The CDR3 nucleotides read TGTGCCAGCAGTTTAAGGAAGGACAGGGTAAGGATCACTGAAGCTTTCTTT. The gene calls are TRBV27 and TRBJ1-1; 8 nucleotides match TRBD1. CDR3 length: 17 residues. The V gene end was trimmed by 2 bases and the J gene end by 4 bases; junction bases not matched to a gene: 12. Per the germline V gene, CDR1 is MNHEY and CDR2 is SMNVEV (reference sequence).

The chain uses TRBV7-2 and TRBJ2-7; the D gene is possibly TRBD2 (5 bases). The ends were cut back, 1 base at V and 0 bases at J, with 10 bases in the middle. The CDR3 consists of 15 residues. The germline V gene encodes CDR1 SGHTA and CDR2 FQGNSA. CDR3 DNA sequence: TGTGCCAGCAGCTTAGGACTATACAGCTCCTACGAGCAGTACGTC. Translated, it gives CASSLGLYSSYEQYV.

The CDR3, as DNA: TGTGCCAGCAGCTCGACAGGGGGCAGTGAAAAACTGTTTTTT. Translating it yields CASSSTGGSEKLFF. J is TRBJ1-4 and V is TRBV7-3, with TRBD1 matching over 10 bases. Germline lookup yields CDR1 SGHTA and CDR2 FQGTGA. This CDR3 contains 14 residues. Unmatched junction bases numbered 3, after V lost 4 bases and J lost 7 bases.

The chain has TRBV9 and TRBJ2-3, with 9 bases lining up with TRBD1. The CDR3 is made up of 14 amino acids. V lost 4 bases and J lost 1; bases outside the gene matches: 1. Per the germline V gene, CDR1 is SGDLS and CDR2 is YYNGEE. Here the CDR3 DNA reads TGTGCCAGCAGCCGGACAGGGGGCACAGATACGCAGTATTTT. Its translation: CASSRTGGTDTQYF.

Turning to this clone: One junction end disagrees with the germline gene, perhaps due to a read error. The V call is TRBV7-7, the J call TRBJ2-3, with TRBD2 identical over 15 bases. CDR3 length: 16 amino acids. Germline CDR1 SSHAT, CDR2 FNYEAQ (reference sequence). The CDR3 sequence: CASSPGLAGGQDTQYF. The CDR3 DNA follows: TGTGCTAGCAGCCCTGGACTAGCGGGAGGGCAAGATACGCAGTATTTT.

The chain joins TRBV2 to TRBJ2-2, with 11 bases lining up with TRBD1. The length of the CDR3 is 15 residues. The junction had 3 bases not matched to a gene; V was cut back by 8 bases and J by 1 base. Per germline, CDR1 SNHLY and CDR2 FYNNEI. The CDR3 region has the DNA TGTGCCAGCTTGGGGACAGGGGGGAACACCGGGGAGCTGTTTTTT. This encodes CASLGTGGNTGELFF.

This chain's CDR3 is CSASEQGNDRSPLHF. The CDR3 DNA reads TGCAGTGCTAGTGAACAGGGGAATGATAGGTCACCCCTCCACTTT. The genes are TRBV20-1 and TRBJ1-6, with 7 bases identical to TRBD1. Germline V gene data show CDR1 as DFQATT and CDR2 as SNEGSKA (reference sequence). The V segment lost 3 bases and the J segment 10 bases; nucleotides outside the gene matches: 12. The CDR3 length is 15 residues.

The rearrangement joins TRBV5-1 to TRBJ2-2; TRBD2 might be the D (6 bases). The CDR3 is 16 residues long. V gave up 1 base and J gave up 4 bases, with 14 bases separating them. Germline V CDR1 and CDR2: SGHRS, YFSETQ. As DNA, the CDR3 is TGCGCCAGCAGCTTGCTTCCAGGGAGGAGCACCGGGGAGCTGTTTTTT. Encoded protein: CASSLLPGRSTGELFF.

CDR3 coding DNA: TGTGCCAGCAGTACCGGGACTAGAGGCACAGATACGCAGTATTTT. This codes for CASSTGTRGTDTQYF. The V gene is TRBV9, the J gene TRBJ2-3; the match to TRBD2 covers 8 bases. From germline, CDR1 is SGDLS and CDR2 YYNGEE. The CDR3 runs to 15 residues. Unmatched junction bases numbered 6, after V lost 5 bases and J lost 1 base.

The chain joins TRBV3-1 (or the pseudogene TRBV3-2) to TRBJ2-2, with TRBD2 matching over 9 bases. V was clipped by 6 bases and J by 3 bases; unmatched bases: 2. Germline V gives CDR1 LGHDT, CDR2 YNNKEL (reference sequence). CDR3 length: 14 amino acids. CDR3 region: CASRTSGYTGELFF. The CDR3 DNA reads TGTGCCAGCAGGACTAGCGGATACACCGGGGAGCTGTTTTTT.

The chain has TRBV5-1 and TRBJ2-3; TRBD1 is a possible D gene (6 bases). V was pared by 7 bases and J by 2 bases, with 17 bases between. Germline CDR1 SGHRS, CDR2 YFSETQ. CDR3 length: 15 amino acids. The chain's CDR3 is CASAVSGGDTDTQYF. In DNA, the CDR3 is TGCGCCAGCGCAGTATCTGGGGGCGACACAGATACGCAGTATTTT.

The V and J genes are TRBV19 and TRBJ1-1, with 8 bases lining up with TRBD1. The CDR3 runs 15 residues. Germline assignment: CDR1 LNHDA and CDR2 SQIVND (reference sequence). V shed 9 bases, J shed 4 bases, and the junction held 13 bases outside the gene matches. The CDR3 DNA sequence: TGTGCCAGCAGGGGACAGGTCCTATGGGCCACTGAAGCTTTCTTT. It encodes CASRGQVLWATEAFF. Looking up the rest from reference TRBV19 and TRBJ1-1 gives the full variable domain: DGGITQSPKYLFRKEGQNVTLSCEQNLNHDAMYWYRQDPGQGLRLIYYSQIVNDFQKGDIAEGYSVSREKKESFPLTVTSAQKNPTAFYLCASRGQVLWATEAFFGQGTRLTVV.

The chain employs TRBV6-2 or TRBV6-3 and TRBJ1-2; TRBD1 agrees at 8 bases. CDR1 MNHEY and CDR2 SVGEGT come from the germline V gene. The CDR3 sequence is 20 residues long. With V trimmed by 1 base and J by 6 bases, 22 bases remained unmatched. For the CDR3, the DNA is TGTGCCAGCAGTTACTACGCTGGACAGGGACATCGGGCGGAGTTGGATGGCTACACCTTC. Its protein product is CASSYYAGQGHRAELDGYTF.

The chain couples TRBV28 to TRBJ1-6; D is ambiguous. V shed 7 bases and J shed 4 bases, with 8 bases lying between them. From germline, CDR1 is MDHEN and CDR2 SYDVKM. The CDR3 extends over 13 amino acids. CDR3 in amino acids: CASTGGYNSPLHF. The CDR3 nucleotides read TGTGCCAGCACAGGCGGGTATAATTCACCCCTCCACTTT.